This section outlines one T cell receptor beta chain sequence together with its context. These data come from a study of radiation and T cells in renal cell carcinoma. Time point in this sample: blood 4 weeks post-SBRT, at nephrectomy. Stated treatment: 15 Gy SBRT to primary tumor, nephrectomy 4 weeks later. Nephrectomy followed 15 Gy stereotactic body radiation by 4 weeks. After SBRT, blood was collected at 2 and 4 weeks, plus baseline. This table comes from immunoSEQ multiplex PCR, and its TCRdb copy is limited to in-frame clones, with some not included. The sample contains around 180,000 clones, 88% of which appear only once. The TCR originated in a woman in her 50s with renal cell carcinoma. Sequenced material: blood, taken from a patient whose treatment included radiotherapy and nephrectomy.

The chain's CDR3 is CASSLGAGGTGNTIYF. CDR3 DNA sequence: TGCGCCAGCAGCTTGGGAGCGGGGGGCACTGGAAACACCATATATTTT. The chain uses TRBV5-1 and TRBJ1-3, with a tentative D call TRBD1 (6 bases). The CDR3 runs to 16 residues. Trimming took 0 bases from V and 2 from J, leaving 12 bases between them. Germline V lookup: CDR1 SGHRS, CDR2 YFSETQ.